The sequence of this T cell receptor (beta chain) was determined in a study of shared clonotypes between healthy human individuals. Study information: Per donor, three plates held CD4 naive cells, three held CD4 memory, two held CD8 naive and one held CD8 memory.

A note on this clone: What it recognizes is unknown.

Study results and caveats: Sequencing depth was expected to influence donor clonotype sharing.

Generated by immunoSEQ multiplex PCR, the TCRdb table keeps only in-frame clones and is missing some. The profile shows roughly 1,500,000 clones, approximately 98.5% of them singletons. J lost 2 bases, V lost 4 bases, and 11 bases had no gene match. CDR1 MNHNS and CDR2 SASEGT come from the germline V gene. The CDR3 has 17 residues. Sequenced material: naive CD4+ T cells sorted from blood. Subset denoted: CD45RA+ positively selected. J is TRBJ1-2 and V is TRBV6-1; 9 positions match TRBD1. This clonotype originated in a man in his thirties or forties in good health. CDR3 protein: CASSGPGQGPINYGYTF. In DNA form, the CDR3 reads TGTGCCAGCAGTGGTCCGGGACAGGGACCTATAAACTATGGCTACACCTTC.